This T cell receptor beta chain comes out of a study of blood T cells in healthy people across ages. Overall study findings and caveats: Estimated diversity that came from one million T cells was considered an underestimate.

The CDR3 loop spans 20 amino acids. Germline trimming cut 5 bases from V and 4 bases from J; bases unmatched to any gene: 23. CDR1 and CDR2 (germline): DFQATT, SNEGSKA (reference sequence). Sample-barcoded 5' priming and a J-beta primer mix drove a second PCR of 7 to 11 cycles. TCRdb fed the 5' RACE reads into MiXCR, producing one record per CDR3 protein. The sample includes about 1.8 million distinct CDR3 sequences, 40% to 55% of them seen just once. Comment on this clonotype: Its target is unknown.

Material for sequencing was blood. The V call is TRBV20-1, the J call TRBJ2-3; 11 bases line up with TRBD2. This TCR derives from a woman aged 40-49 years in good health. CDR3 amino acids: CSAYNMIGIAGGPAADTQYF. The CDR3 coding sequence is TGCAGTGCTTACAACATGATCGGGATAGCGGGGGGGCCGGCAGCAGATACGCAGTATTTT.